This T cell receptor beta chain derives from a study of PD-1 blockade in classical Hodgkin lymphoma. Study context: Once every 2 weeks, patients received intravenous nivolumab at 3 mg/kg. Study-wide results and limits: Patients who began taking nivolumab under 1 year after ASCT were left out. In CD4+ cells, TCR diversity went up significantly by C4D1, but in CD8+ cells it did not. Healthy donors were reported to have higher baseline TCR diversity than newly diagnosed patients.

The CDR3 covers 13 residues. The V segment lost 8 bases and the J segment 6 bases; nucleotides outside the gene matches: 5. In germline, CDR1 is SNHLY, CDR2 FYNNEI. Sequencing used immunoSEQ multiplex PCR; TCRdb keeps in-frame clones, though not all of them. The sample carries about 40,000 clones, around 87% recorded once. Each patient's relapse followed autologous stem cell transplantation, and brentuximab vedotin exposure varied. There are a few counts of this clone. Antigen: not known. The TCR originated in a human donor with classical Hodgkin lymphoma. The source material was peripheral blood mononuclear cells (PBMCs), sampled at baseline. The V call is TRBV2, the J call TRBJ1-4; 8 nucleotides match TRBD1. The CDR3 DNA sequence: TGTGCCAGCCGACAGGGGTCGGATGAAAAACTGTTTTTT. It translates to CASRQGSDEKLFF.